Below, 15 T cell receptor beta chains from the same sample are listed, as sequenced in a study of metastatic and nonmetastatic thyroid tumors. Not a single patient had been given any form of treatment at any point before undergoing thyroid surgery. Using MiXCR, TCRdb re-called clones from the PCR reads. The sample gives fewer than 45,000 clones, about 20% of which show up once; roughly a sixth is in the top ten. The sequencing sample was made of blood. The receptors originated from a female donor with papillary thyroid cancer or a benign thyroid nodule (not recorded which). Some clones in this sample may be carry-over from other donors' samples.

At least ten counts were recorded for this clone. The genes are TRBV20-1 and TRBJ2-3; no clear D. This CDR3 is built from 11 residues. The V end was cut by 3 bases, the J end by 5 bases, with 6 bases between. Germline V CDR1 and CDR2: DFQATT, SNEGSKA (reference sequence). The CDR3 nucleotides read TGCAGTGCTAGTTCTGGAGATACGCAGTATTTT. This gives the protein CSASSGDTQYF.

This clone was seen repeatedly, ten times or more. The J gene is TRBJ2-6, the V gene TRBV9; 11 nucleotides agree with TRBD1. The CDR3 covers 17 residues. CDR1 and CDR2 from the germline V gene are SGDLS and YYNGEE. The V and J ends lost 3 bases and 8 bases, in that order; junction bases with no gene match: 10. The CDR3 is CASSAQSGTGGTNVLTF. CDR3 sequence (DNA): TGTGCCAGCAGCGCCCAATCAGGGACAGGGGGGACCAACGTCCTGACTTTC.

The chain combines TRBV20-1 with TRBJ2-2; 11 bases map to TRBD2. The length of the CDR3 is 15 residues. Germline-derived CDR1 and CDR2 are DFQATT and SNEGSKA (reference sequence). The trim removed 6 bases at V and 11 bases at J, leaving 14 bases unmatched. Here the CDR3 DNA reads TGCAGTGCCAGATCACTAGCGGGAGACACCGTTGAGCTGTTTTTT. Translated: CSARSLAGDTVELFF.

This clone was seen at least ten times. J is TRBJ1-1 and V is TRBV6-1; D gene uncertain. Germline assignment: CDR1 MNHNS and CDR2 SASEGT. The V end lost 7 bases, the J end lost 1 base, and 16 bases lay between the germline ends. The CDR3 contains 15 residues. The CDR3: CASTAETASNTEAFF. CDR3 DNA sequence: TGTGCCAGCACTGCCGAGACGGCCTCGAACACTGAAGCTTTCTTT.

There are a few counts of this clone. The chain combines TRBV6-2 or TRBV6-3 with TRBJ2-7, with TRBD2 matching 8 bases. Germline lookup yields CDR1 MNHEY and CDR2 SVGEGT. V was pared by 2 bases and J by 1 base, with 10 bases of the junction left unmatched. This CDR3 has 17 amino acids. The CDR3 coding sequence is TGTGCCAGCAGTTACGATACTAGCGGTATGACATCCTACGAGCAGTACTTC. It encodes CASSYDTSGMTSYEQYF.

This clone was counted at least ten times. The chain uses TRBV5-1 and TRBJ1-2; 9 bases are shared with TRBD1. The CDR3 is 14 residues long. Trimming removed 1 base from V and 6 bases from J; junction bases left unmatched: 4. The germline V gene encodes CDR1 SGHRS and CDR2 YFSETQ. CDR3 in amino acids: CASSLTGQGHGYTF. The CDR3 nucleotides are TGCGCCAGCAGCTTGACGGGACAGGGTCATGGCTACACCTTC.

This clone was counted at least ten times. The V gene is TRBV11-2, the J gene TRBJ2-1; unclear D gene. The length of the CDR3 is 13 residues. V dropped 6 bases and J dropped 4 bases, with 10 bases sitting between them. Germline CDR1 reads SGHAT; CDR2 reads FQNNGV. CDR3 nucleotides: TGTGCCAGCAGTGATACTGGTTACAATGAGCAGTTCTTC. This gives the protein CASSDTGYNEQFF.

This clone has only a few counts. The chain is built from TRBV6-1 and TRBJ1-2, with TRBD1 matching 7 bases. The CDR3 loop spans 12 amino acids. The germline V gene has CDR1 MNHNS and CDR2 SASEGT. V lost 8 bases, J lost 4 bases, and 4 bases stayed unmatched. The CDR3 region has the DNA TGTGCCAGCCAGGGACAGACCTATGGCTACACCTTC. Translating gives CASQGQTYGYTF.

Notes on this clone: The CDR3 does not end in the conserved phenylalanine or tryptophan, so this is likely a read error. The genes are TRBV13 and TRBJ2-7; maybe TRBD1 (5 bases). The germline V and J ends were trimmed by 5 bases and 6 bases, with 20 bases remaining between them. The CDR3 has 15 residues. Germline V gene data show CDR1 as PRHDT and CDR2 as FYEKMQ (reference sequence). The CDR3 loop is CASSRQSGVAGEQYL. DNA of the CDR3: TGTGCCAGCAGCAGACAGAGTGGCGTTGCCGGCGAGCAGTACCTC.

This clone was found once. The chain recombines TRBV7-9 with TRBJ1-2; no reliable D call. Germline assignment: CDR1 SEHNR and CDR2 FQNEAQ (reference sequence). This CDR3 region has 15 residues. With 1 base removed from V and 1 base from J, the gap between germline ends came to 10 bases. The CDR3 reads CASSLEGLINYGYTF. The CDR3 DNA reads TGTGCCAGCAGCTTAGAGGGTCTCATTAACTATGGCTACACCTTC.

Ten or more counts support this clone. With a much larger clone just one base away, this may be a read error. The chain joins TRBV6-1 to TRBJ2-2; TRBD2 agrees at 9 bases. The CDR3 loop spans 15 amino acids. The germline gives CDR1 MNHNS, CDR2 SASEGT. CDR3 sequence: CASSMASGNPGELFF. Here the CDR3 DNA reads TGTGCCAGCAGTATGGCTAGCGGGAACCCCGGGGAGCTGTTTTTT.

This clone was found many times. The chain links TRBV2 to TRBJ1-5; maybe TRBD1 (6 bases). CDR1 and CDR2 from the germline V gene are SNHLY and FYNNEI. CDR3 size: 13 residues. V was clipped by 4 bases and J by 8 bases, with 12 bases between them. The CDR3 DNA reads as TGTGCCAGCAGTGGGACAGACCCCAAGCCCCAGCATTTT. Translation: CASSGTDPKPQHF.

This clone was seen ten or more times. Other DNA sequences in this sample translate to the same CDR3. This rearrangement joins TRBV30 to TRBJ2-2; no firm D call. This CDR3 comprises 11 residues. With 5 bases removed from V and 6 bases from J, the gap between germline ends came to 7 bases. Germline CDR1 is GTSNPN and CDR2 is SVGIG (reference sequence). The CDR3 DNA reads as TGTGCCTGGGGTAGGGCCGGGGAGCTGTTTTTT. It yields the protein CAWGRAGELFF. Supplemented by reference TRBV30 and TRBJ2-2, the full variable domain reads SQTIHQWPATLVQPVGSPLSLECTVEGTSNPNLYWYRQAAGRGLQLLFYSVGIGQISSEVPQNLSASRPQDRQFILSSKKLLLSDSGFYLCAWGRAGELFFGEGSRLTVL.

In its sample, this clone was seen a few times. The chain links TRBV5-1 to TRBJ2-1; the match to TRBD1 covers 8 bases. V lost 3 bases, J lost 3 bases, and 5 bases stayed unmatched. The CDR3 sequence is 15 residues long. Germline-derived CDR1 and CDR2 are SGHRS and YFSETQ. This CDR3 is CASSSVQGVYNEQFF. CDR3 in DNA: TGCGCCAGCAGCTCGGTACAGGGGGTCTACAATGAGCAGTTCTTC.

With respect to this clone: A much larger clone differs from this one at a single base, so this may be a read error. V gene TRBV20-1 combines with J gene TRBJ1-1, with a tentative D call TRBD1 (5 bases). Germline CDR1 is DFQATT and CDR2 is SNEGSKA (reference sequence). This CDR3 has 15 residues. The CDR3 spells CSARVGALLNAEAFF. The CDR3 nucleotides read TGCAGTGCTAGAGTAGGGGCCCTGTTGAACGCTGAAGCTTTCTTT.